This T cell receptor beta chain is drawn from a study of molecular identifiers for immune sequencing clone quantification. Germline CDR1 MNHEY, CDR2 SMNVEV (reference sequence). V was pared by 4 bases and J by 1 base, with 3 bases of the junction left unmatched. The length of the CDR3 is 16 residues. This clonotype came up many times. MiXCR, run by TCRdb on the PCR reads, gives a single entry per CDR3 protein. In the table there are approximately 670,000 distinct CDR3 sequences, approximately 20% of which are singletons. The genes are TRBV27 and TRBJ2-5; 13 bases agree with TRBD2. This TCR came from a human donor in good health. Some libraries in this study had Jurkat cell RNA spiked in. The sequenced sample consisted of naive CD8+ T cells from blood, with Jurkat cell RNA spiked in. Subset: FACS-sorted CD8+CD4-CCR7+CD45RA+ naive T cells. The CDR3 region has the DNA TGTGCCAGCAGTTCAGGACTAGCGGGAGCCCAAGAGACCCAGTACTTC. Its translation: CASSSGLAGAQETQYF.